This T cell receptor beta chain emerged from a study of metastatic and nonmetastatic thyroid tumors. For the study at large: Repertoires were compared across blood and tumor or nodule tissue from malignant and benign thyroid patients.

No treatment had been given to any patient before thyroid surgery. The CDR3 runs to 16 residues. V lost 1 base, J lost 0 bases, and 12 bases lay in between. Per the germline V gene, CDR1 is SGHTA and CDR2 is FQGTGA. TCRdb re-called clones via MiXCR from the PCR reads. The sample contains tens of thousands of clones, around a sixth of which appear only once. The TCR comes from a female donor with papillary thyroid cancer or a benign thyroid nodule (not recorded which). Some clones in this sample may be carry-over from other donors' samples. Sequenced sample: blood. The chain carries TRBV7-3 and TRBJ1-1; no definite D call. CDR3 DNA sequence: TGTGCCAGCAGCTTAAAAGGTCCAGCGCTGAACACTGAAGCTTTCTTT. It encodes CASSLKGPALNTEAFF.